These 31 T cell receptor beta chains were all obtained from the same sample, sequenced in a study of T cells after yellow fever vaccination. Each CDR3 protein is one row after TCRdb ran MiXCR on the 5' RACE reads. The table has some 600,000 distinct CDR3 sequences, more than 9% seen once. The specimen comprised PBMCs, sampled on the day of the yellow fever booster vaccination. The receptors stem from a man younger than 40 who received the YFV17D yellow fever vaccine.

The V call is TRBV7-3, the J call TRBJ2-1, with TRBD2 matching 7 bases. Per germline, CDR1 SGHTA and CDR2 FQGTGA. V lost 5 bases, J lost 4 bases, and 14 bases stayed unmatched. CDR3 length: 17 amino acids. The CDR3 DNA reads TGTGCCAGCAGCCCAGGGATATCCGGGAGGTTTTACAATGAGCAGTTCTTC. Protein: CASSPGISGRFYNEQFF.

This clonotype was seen a few times. The V and J genes are TRBV5-6 and TRBJ1-4, with D maybe TRBD1 (5 bases). Trimming cost V 4 bases and J 2 bases, with 12 bases left between them. The germline V gene has CDR1 SGHDT and CDR2 YYEEEE. This CDR3 comprises 15 residues. CDR3 protein: CASSPRGGTNEKLFF. The CDR3 nucleotides read TGTGCCAGCAGCCCCCGGGGGGGTACTAATGAAAAACTGTTTTTT.

This clonotype has only a few counts. This chain links TRBV5-1 with TRBJ1-4; D not resolved. This CDR3 comprises 15 residues. V lost 4 bases and J lost 6, with 16 bases in between. Germline V lookup: CDR1 SGHRS, CDR2 YFSETQ. The CDR3 DNA sequence: TGCGCCAGCAGCCCAACTCTGGGTTCGCATGAAAAACTGTTTTTT. Its protein product is CASSPTLGSHEKLFF.

CDR3 sequence reads: CAISEGAGVNNEQFF. The CDR3 DNA is TGTGCCATCAGTGAGGGAGCGGGAGTTAACAATGAGCAGTTCTTC. V and J are TRBV10-3 and TRBJ2-1, with 8 positions matching TRBD2. Germline V gives CDR1 ENHRY, CDR2 SYGVKD. V trimming: 2 bases; J trimming: 5 bases; junction bases outside the gene matches: 5. The CDR3 is made up of 15 amino acids.

As regards this clonotype: A much larger clone lies one base from this, so it may be a read error. The chain employs TRBV11-2 and TRBJ2-3, with 8 nucleotides matching TRBD1. The CDR3 consists of 16 residues. Germline CDR1 is SGHAT and CDR2 is FQNNGV. As DNA, the CDR3 is TGTGCCAGCAGCTACCCGGGACAGGCCAGGGGAGATACGAAGTATTTT. Amino acids: CASSYPGQARGDTKYF. The whole variable domain, remainder taken from reference TRBV11-2 and TRBJ2-3, is EAGVAQSPRYKIIEKRQSVAFWCNPISGHATLYWYQQILGQGPKLLIQFQNNGVVDDSQLPKDRFSAERLKGVDSTLKIQPAKLEDSAVYLCASSYPGQARGDTKYFGPGTRLTVL.

Only a few counts were recorded for this clonotype. The chain has TRBV6-1 and TRBJ1-6; D is unclear. Deletions cut 6 bases from V and 10 bases from J, with 13 bases between. Germline loops: CDR1 MNHNS, CDR2 SASEGT. The CDR3 length is 13 residues. CDR3: CASSSGLHSPLHF. In nucleotides, the CDR3 is TGTGCCAGCAGCTCCGGACTTCACTCACCCCTCCACTTT.

The rearrangement joins TRBV9 to TRBJ1-5; TRBD1 matches at 9 bases. The trim removed 7 bases at V and 4 bases at J, leaving 6 bases unmatched. The CDR3 loop spans 14 amino acids. Germline assignment: CDR1 SGDLS and CDR2 YYNGEE. The CDR3 loop reads CASARQGGNQPQHF. In nucleotides, the CDR3 is TGTGCCAGCGCGCGACAGGGGGGGAATCAGCCCCAGCATTTT.

In its sample, this clonotype was seen a few times. CDR3 nucleotides: TGTGCCAGCAGTTATTGGGACACTGAAGCTTTCTTT. Translating gives CASSYWDTEAFF. The chain couples TRBV6-2 or TRBV6-3 to TRBJ1-1; unclear D gene. V dropped 3 bases and J dropped 3 bases, with 5 bases sitting between them. The CDR3 loop spans 12 amino acids. From germline, CDR1 is MNHEY and CDR2 SVGEGT.

This clonotype showed up just a few times. In DNA, the CDR3 is TGTGCCAGCAGGGGGGCGGGACAGGCTTCCTACGAGCAGTACTTC. Translated: CASRGAGQASYEQYF. The chain is built from TRBV27 and TRBJ2-7, with 8 bases identical to TRBD1. After removal of 6 bases from V and 1 base from J, the junction contained 8 bases not matched to a gene. This CDR3 spans 15 amino acids. Germline V gene sequence: CDR1 MNHEY, CDR2 SMNVEV (reference sequence).

The V call is TRBV3-1, the J call TRBJ2-3; D is ambiguous. The V gene lost 0 bases and the J gene lost 12 bases, with 13 bases spanning the gap. The germline V gene encodes CDR1 LGHDT and CDR2 YNNKEL (reference sequence). This CDR3 spans 13 amino acids. For the CDR3, the DNA is TGTGCCAGCAGCCAAGATGTCGGCTCTGGCCAGTATTTT. It translates to CASSQDVGSGQYF.

This clonotype was seen only a few times. This chain connects TRBV7-8 to TRBJ2-5, with 8 positions matching TRBD2. The CDR3 is 15 amino acids. With 0 bases clipped from V and 5 bases from J, the junction kept 5 bases outside the gene matches. Germline CDR1 SGHVS, CDR2 FQNEAQ. CDR3 DNA: TGTGCCAGCAGCTTAGCGGGGAGACTAGCGGAGACCCAGTACTTC. It encodes CASSLAGRLAETQYF. The whole variable domain, remainder taken from reference TRBV7-8 and TRBJ2-5, is GAGVSQSPRYKVAKRGQDVALRCDPISGHVSLFWYQQALGQGPEFLTYFQNEAQLDKSGLPSDRFFAERPEGSVSTLKIQRTQQEDSAVYLCASSLAGRLAETQYFGPGTRLLVL.

This clonotype was counted a few times. The V call is TRBV5-5, the J call TRBJ1-1; TRBD1 might be the D (5 bases). CDR3 size: 15 residues. Deletions cut 7 bases from V and 4 bases from J, with 20 bases between. The germline gives CDR1 SGHKS, CDR2 YYEKEE (reference sequence). CDR3 sequence (DNA): TGTGCCAGCTCGAGGGTCTCCGGGACGGGCACTGAAGCTTTCTTT. This gives the protein CASSRVSGTGTEAFF.

The chain links TRBV20-1 to TRBJ2-7, with D maybe TRBD2 (7 bases). The CDR3 extends over 15 amino acids. CDR1 and CDR2 (germline): DFQATT, SNEGSKA (reference sequence). V was shortened by 6 bases and J by 2 bases, with 20 bases between the two germline ends. DNA for the CDR3: TGCAGTGCGCCCGAGGGGGGGGGTGCCGCCTACGAGCAGTACTTC. Translated: CSAPEGGGAAYEQYF.

CDR3 amino acids: CASSHAAGRPAGQFF. CDR3 nucleotides: TGCGCCAGCAGCCACGCAGCGGGACGGCCGGCCGGGCAGTTCTTC. This chain connects TRBV4-3 to TRBJ2-1; TRBD2 matches at 7 bases. CDR1 is LGHNA, CDR2 YSLEER, per germline. This CDR3 has 15 amino acids. V gave up 3 bases and J gave up 12 bases; unmatched junction bases: 14.

This clonotype was seen more than once but under ten times. The J gene is TRBJ2-1, the V gene TRBV27; D is possibly TRBD2 (7 bases). Germline CDR1 is MNHEY and CDR2 is SMNVEV (reference sequence). This CDR3 is built from 13 residues. V was pared by 3 bases and J by 9 bases, with 12 bases between. The CDR3: CASSLGGLGEQFF. CDR3 bases: TGTGCCAGCAGTTTGGGGGGGCTCGGTGAGCAGTTCTTC.

V is TRBV20-1 and J is TRBJ2-7; 12 positions agree with TRBD2. Germline values: CDR1 DFQATT, CDR2 SNEGSKA (reference sequence). Trimming cost V 4 bases and J 0 bases; bases outside gene matches: 4. CDR3 size: 15 residues. Here the CDR3 DNA reads TGCAGTGCTAAGAGGACTAGCGGGACCTCCTACGAGCAGTACTTC. Translation gives CSAKRTSGTSYEQYF.

This clonotype occurred once. This chain joins TRBV11-2 and TRBJ2-3; maybe TRBD2 (6 bases). The V gene lost 1 base and the J gene lost 11 bases, with 19 bases spanning the gap. The CDR3 runs 15 residues. Germline CDR1 is SGHAT and CDR2 is FQNNGV. CDR3 sequence: CASSLALASLGGQYF. In DNA form, the CDR3 reads TGTGCCAGCAGCTTAGCCCTTGCCTCGCTGGGGGGGCAGTATTTT.

This clonotype was detected a few times. The chain recombines TRBV20-1 with TRBJ1-5, with 8 positions matching TRBD1. This CDR3 has 16 residues. Germline V lookup: CDR1 DFQATT, CDR2 SNEGSKA (reference sequence). V trimming: 5 bases; J trimming: 6 bases; junction bases outside the gene matches: 15. The CDR3 protein is CSAALTADRGFQPQHF. The CDR3 region has the DNA TGCAGTGCTGCGCTAACGGCCGACAGGGGTTTTCAGCCCCAGCATTTT.

V usage is TRBV29-1 and J usage is TRBJ1-1, with 8 positions matching TRBD1. CDR1 is SQVTM, CDR2 ANQGSEA, per germline. V dropped 2 bases and J dropped 2; count of bases not matched to a gene: 4. CDR3 length: 14 residues. The CDR3 sequence is CSVELDRANTEAFF. CDR3 in DNA: TGCAGCGTTGAATTGGACAGGGCTAACACTGAAGCTTTCTTT. Filled out from reference TRBV29-1 and TRBJ1-1, the complete variable domain reads SAVISQKPSRDICQRGTSLTIQCQVDSQVTMMFWYRQQPGQSLTLIATANQGSEATYESGFVIDKFPISRPNLTFSTLTVSNMSPEDSSIYLCSVELDRANTEAFFGQGTRLTVV.

The V and J genes are TRBV3-1 and TRBJ2-3, with a tentative D call TRBD2 (6 bases). There are 14 residues in the CDR3. Germline V gene data show CDR1 as LGHDT and CDR2 as YNNKEL (reference sequence). V dropped 2 bases and J dropped 3 bases, with 9 bases sitting between them. CDR3 DNA: TGTGCCAGCAGCCAACCGGGACTGACAGATACGCAGTATTTT. Translation gives CASSQPGLTDTQYF.

The chain couples TRBV20-1 to TRBJ1-6; D ambiguous. CDR1 is DFQATT and CDR2 is SNEGSKA in the germline V gene (reference sequence). The V end lost 2 bases, the J end lost 6 bases, and 11 bases lay between the germline ends. The CDR3 is 14 amino acids. The chain's CDR3 is CSARSPGINSPLHF. The DNA of the CDR3 is TGCAGTGCTAGATCCCCGGGAATTAATTCACCCCTCCACTTT.

In its sample, this clonotype was seen a few times. The chain has TRBV24-1 and TRBJ2-6, with TRBD1 identical over 7 bases. Looked up from germline, CDR1 is KGHDR and CDR2 is SFDVKD. Trimming took 12 bases from V and 0 from J; bases not matched to a gene: 7. The CDR3 covers 15 residues. The CDR3 DNA reads TGTGCCGCAGGACAGGAGAGCTCTGGGGCCAACGTCCTGACTTTC. The encoded protein is CAAGQESSGANVLTF.

This clonotype was picked up many times. This chain uses TRBV5-1 with TRBJ2-7; D not resolved. The CDR3 covers 13 residues. Looked up from germline, CDR1 is SGHRS and CDR2 is YFSETQ. The ends were cut back, 4 bases at V and 6 bases at J, with 14 bases in the middle. The CDR3 sequence: CASSLQVMGEQYF. The CDR3 region has the DNA TGCGCCAGCAGCCTCCAGGTGATGGGCGAGCAGTACTTC. The variable domain in full, with the rest retrieved from reference TRBV5-1 and TRBJ2-7, is KAGVTQTPRYLIKTRGQQVTLSCSPISGHRSVSWYQQTPGQGLQFLFEYFSETQRNKGNFPGRFSGRQFSNSRSEMNVSTLELGDSALYLCASSLQVMGEQYFGPGTRLTVT.

The chain combines TRBV30 with TRBJ2-5; 7 nucleotides line up with TRBD1. The germline V gene encodes CDR1 GTSNPN and CDR2 SVGIG (reference sequence). CDR3 length equals 12 residues. Trimming at V came to 3 bases and at J to 5 bases, leaving 3 bases not matched to a gene. This chain's CDR3 is CAWRTGIETQYF. For the CDR3, the DNA is TGTGCCTGGAGGACAGGGATCGAGACCCAGTACTTC.

The chain recombines TRBV20-1 with TRBJ2-7; no reliable D call. Between the trimmed V and J ends, which lost 3 bases and 0 bases, there was a span of 3 bases. Germline V gives CDR1 DFQATT, CDR2 SNEGSKA (reference sequence). The CDR3 runs to 11 residues. CDR3 nucleotides: TGCAGTGCTAGTACCTCCTACGAGCAGTACTTC. This gives the protein CSASTSYEQYF.

V gene TRBV9 combines with J gene TRBJ2-1, with D tentatively TRBD2 (5 bases). CDR1 is SGDLS and CDR2 is YYNGEE in the germline V gene. The length of the CDR3 is 17 residues. V lost 4 bases and J lost 2, with 19 bases in between. The CDR3 is CASSPRGGRGTYNEQFF. DNA of the CDR3: TGTGCCAGCAGCCCCCGCGGAGGACGGGGAACCTACAATGAGCAGTTCTTC.

This clonotype has at least ten counts. V is TRBV7-2 and J is TRBJ1-6, with unresolved D. The CDR3 has 15 residues. V was shortened by 6 bases and J by 7 bases, with 16 bases between the two germline ends. The germline CDR1 and CDR2 sequences are SGHTA and FQGNSA. CDR3 sequence reads: CASRPPGNTNSPLHF. The CDR3 DNA reads as TGTGCCAGCAGACCTCCGGGGAACACAAATTCACCCCTCCACTTT.

This clonotype was detected only a few times. The chain carries TRBV6-5 and TRBJ1-3; D gene ambiguous. V was trimmed by 6 bases and J by 4 bases, leaving 22 bases between them. From germline, CDR1 is MNHEY and CDR2 SVGAGI. This CDR3 comprises 17 residues. CDR3 in amino acids: CASSPPLSGRGGNTIYF. The CDR3 region has the DNA TGTGCCAGCAGCCCCCCTTTATCCGGCCGGGGAGGAAACACCATATATTTT.

The chain couples TRBV30 to TRBJ2-7, with 8 bases lining up with TRBD2. Unmatched junction bases numbered 6, after V lost 8 bases and J lost 3 bases. From germline, CDR1 is GTSNPN and CDR2 SVGIG (reference sequence). The CDR3 loop spans 12 amino acids. The CDR3 DNA reads as TGTGCCGGAGGGACTAGTTACTACGAGCAGTACTTC. Protein: CAGGTSYYEQYF.

The rearrangement links TRBV10-2 to TRBJ2-7; 7 bases map to TRBD1. V was pared by 1 base and J by 2 bases, with 5 bases of the junction left unmatched. In germline, CDR1 is WSHSY, CDR2 SAAADI. This CDR3 is built from 15 residues. CDR3 loop: CASSELGQRTYEQYF. CDR3 in DNA: TGCGCCAGCAGTGAGTTGGGACAGAGGACCTACGAGCAGTACTTC.

This clonotype was seen a handful of times. This chain joins TRBV7-2 and TRBJ2-5; 12 nucleotides match TRBD2. V shed 3 bases and J 5 bases; nucleotides not matched to a gene: 7. The CDR3 consists of 16 residues. Germline lookup yields CDR1 SGHTA and CDR2 FQGNSA. DNA of the CDR3: TGTGCCAGCAGCTTGACTAGCGGGAGTGGGGCCGAGACCCAGTACTTC. Translation gives CASSLTSGSGAETQYF.